This is a list of T cell receptor beta chains from one sample in a study of blood T cell repertoires in COVID-19. The data were produced by immunoSEQ multiplex PCR, yet TCRdb's version contains in-frame clones alone and is incomplete. The table shows about 260,000 clones, with about 90% occurring only once. Sequenced: peripheral blood. Receptor source: a woman aged 45-59 years with acute or convalescent COVID-19. CDR3s include the opening cysteine and the closing phenylalanine or tryptophan.

J gene,V gene,CDR3 protein
TRBJ2-5,TRBV20-1,CSASHRAKTQYF
TRBJ1-1,TRBV5-1,CASSFADSTTEAFF
TRBJ1-4,TRBV25-1,CASSEQGAVHNEKLFF
TRBJ2-5,TRBV9,CASSPTVPQETQYF
TRBJ2-3,TRBV5-1,CASSPAWSSGTTDTQYF
TRBJ2-1,TRBV27,CASSLWVGSRYNEQFF
TRBJ2-1,TRBV7-9,CASSLAGAYNEQFF
TRBJ1-3,TRBV4-2,CASSQIVPGGVGNTIYF
TRBJ2-1,TRBV7-2,CASSRENPDYSHEQFF
TRBJ2-3,TRBV20-1,CSASVATSLTDTQYF
TRBJ2-2,TRBV3-1/TRBV3-2,CAAAGTTGELFF
TRBJ2-1,TRBV4-2,CASSPRGPGQGGYNEQFF
TRBJ2-7,TRBV29-1,CSVDTGTGGPYEQYF
TRBJ2-5,TRBV4-1,CASSQDRREGRETQYF
TRBJ1-1,TRBV5-1,CASSLGLRGNTEAFF
TRBJ2-2,TRBV28,CASRQGYTGELFF
TRBJ1-2,TRBV19,CASAQLGQLEGYTF
TRBJ2-3,TRBV30,CAWTRLAGGGDTQYF
TRBJ2-5,TRBV30,CAWSPGTAWSETQYF
TRBJ2-5,TRBV7-6,CASSSLDRGVGQETQYF
TRBJ2-2,TRBV18,CASSPTAANTGELFF
TRBJ1-2,TRBV28,CASSSRPLRGYTF
TRBJ2-7,TRBV29-1,CSVVASGSIYEQYF
TRBJ2-3,TRBV29-1,CSPRYTAGGRADTQYF
TRBJ2-7,TRBV11-1,CASTGQGKVEQYF
TRBJ2-1,TRBV29-1,CSVDGSSYNEQFF
TRBJ2-2,TRBV11-2,CASSSGNTGELFF
TRBJ2-1,TRBV27,CASSRPGLASVEQFF
TRBJ2-3,TRBV23-1,CASSQSMNSGSTDTQYF
TRBJ1-3,TRBV11-3,CASSLGGTHTGNTIYF
TRBJ1-2,TRBV30,CAWSLGGYGYTF
TRBJ1-2,TRBV5-1,CASSLEANYGYTF
TRBJ2-3,TRBV27,CASSFQGRSWGADTQYF
TRBJ2-5,TRBV5-4,CASSADRGRETQYF
TRBJ1-1,TRBV7-9,CASSLNFGNTEAFF
TRBJ1-4,TRBV5-1,CASSLFSGLATNEKLFF
TRBJ1-2,TRBV9,CASSATRDRGQLSYGYTF
TRBJ2-5,TRBV4-3,CASSRRPGSGETQYF
TRBJ1-1,TRBV30,CAWRPGSYRGPTF
TRBJ1-1,TRBV19,CASSLSGRNTEAFF
TRBJ1-6,TRBV5-1,CASSLNEGALHF
TRBJ1-5,TRBV9,CASSVVVRPGRSSNQPQHF
TRBJ2-7,TRBV12-3/TRBV12-4,CASSLAGLSEQYF